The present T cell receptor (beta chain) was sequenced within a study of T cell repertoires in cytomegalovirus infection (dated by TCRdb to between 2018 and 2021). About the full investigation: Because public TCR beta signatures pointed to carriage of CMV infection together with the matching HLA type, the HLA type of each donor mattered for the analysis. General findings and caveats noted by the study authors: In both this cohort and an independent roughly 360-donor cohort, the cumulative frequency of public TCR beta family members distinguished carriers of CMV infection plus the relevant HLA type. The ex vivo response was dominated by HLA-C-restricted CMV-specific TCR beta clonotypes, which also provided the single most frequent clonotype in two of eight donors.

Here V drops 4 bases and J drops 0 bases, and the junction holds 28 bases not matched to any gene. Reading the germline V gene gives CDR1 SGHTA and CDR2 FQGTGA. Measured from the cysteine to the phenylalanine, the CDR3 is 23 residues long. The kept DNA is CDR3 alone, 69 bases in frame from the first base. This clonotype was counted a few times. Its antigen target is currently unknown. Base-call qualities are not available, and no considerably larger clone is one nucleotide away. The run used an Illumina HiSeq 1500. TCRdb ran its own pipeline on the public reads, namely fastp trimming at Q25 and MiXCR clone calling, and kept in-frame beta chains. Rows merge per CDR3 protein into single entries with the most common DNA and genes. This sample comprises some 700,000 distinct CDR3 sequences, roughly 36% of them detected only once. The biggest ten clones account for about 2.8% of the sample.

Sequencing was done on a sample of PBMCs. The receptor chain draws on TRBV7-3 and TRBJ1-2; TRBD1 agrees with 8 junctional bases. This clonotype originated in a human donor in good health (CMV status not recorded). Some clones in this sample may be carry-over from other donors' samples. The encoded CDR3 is CASSSPGGNSPDRETSTNYGYTF. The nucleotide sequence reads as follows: TGTGCCAGCAGCTCACCCGGTGGGAATAGCCCGGACAGGGAAACCTCTACTAACTATGGCTACACCTTC. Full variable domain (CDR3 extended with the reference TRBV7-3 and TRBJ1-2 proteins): GAGVSQTPSNKVTEKGKYVELRCDPISGHTALYWYRQSLGQGPEFLIYFQGTGAADDSGLPNDRFFAVRPEGSVSTLKIQRTERGDSAVYLCASSSPGGNSPDRETSTNYGYTFGSGTRLTVV.